Below are 22 T cell receptor beta chains sequenced from a single sample in a study of blood T cell repertoires in COVID-19. Profiled with immunoSEQ multiplex PCR; TCRdb holds only in-frame clones, not every one. Among roughly 100,000 clones listed, 60% to 85% were seen once. The specimen sequenced was peripheral blood. These receptors all come from a woman of 80 years or more with active or convalescent COVID-19.

The V and J genes are TRBV6-2 or TRBV6-3 and TRBJ2-3, with 11 positions matching TRBD2. The CDR3 consists of 20 residues. V shed 0 bases, J shed 1 base, and the junction held 12 bases outside the gene matches. CDR1 and CDR2 (germline): MNHEY, SVGEGT. CDR3 DNA: TGTGCCAGCAGTTACTCGGGGACTAGCGGAAAGGCGGCGCGCACAGATACGCAGTATTTT. Translated: CASSYSGTSGKAARTDTQYF.

This chain connects TRBV5-1 to TRBJ2-2, with a possible D match to TRBD1 (5 bases). The CDR3 has 15 amino acids. The germline gives CDR1 SGHRS, CDR2 YFSETQ. Trimming pared 4 bases from V and 6 bases from J, leaving 16 bases between. CDR3: CASSSDPGYAGELFF. The CDR3 nucleotides are TGCGCCAGCAGCAGTGACCCAGGGTATGCCGGGGAGCTGTTTTTT.

V usage is TRBV2 and J usage is TRBJ1-1, with TRBD1 matching over 8 bases. Germline CDR1 is SNHLY and CDR2 is FYNNEI. This CDR3 spans 13 amino acids. J was trimmed by 8 bases and V by 7 bases; bases with no gene match: 9. CDR3 coding DNA: TGTGCCAGCACCTCCGGACAGGGCGGGGAAGCTTTCTTT. Its translation is CASTSGQGGEAFF.

V is TRBV27 and J is TRBJ2-7, with 7 bases aligning to TRBD1. The CDR3 spans 17 residues. Germline lookup yields CDR1 MNHEY and CDR2 SMNVEV (reference sequence). V was clipped by 3 bases and J by 3 bases; unmatched bases: 14. The CDR3 sequence is CASSFVYRDSDIYEQYF. Written as DNA, the CDR3 is TGTGCCAGCAGTTTCGTATACCGGGACAGCGACATCTACGAGCAGTACTTC.

For the CDR3, the DNA is TGTGCCAGCAGTTTCCTCGGACAGCCACAAGAGACCCAGTACTTC. It codes for CASSFLGQPQETQYF. V gene TRBV27 combines with J gene TRBJ2-5; the D gene is possibly TRBD1 (6 bases). Germline values: CDR1 MNHEY, CDR2 SMNVEV (reference sequence). The CDR3 runs 15 residues. Trimming took 3 bases from V and 2 from J, leaving 13 bases between them.

This clone was seen a handful of times. This chain links TRBV6-1 with TRBJ2-7, with 9 bases fitting TRBD1. The CDR3 length is 15 residues. Germline V gene sequence: CDR1 MNHNS, CDR2 SASEGT. V lost 3 bases to trimming and J lost 5 bases; unmatched junction nucleotides: 8. DNA of the CDR3: TGTGCCAGCAGTGACCCGGGACAGGGACGCCACGAGCAGTACTTC. Encoded protein: CASSDPGQGRHEQYF.

The V and J genes are TRBV11-3 and TRBJ2-6, with 7 bases fitting TRBD1. The CDR3 covers 15 residues. Germline values: CDR1 SGHNT, CDR2 YENEEA. The V gene end was trimmed by 5 bases and the J gene end by 4 bases; junction bases not matched to a gene: 5. CDR3 loop: CASSGQVSGANVLTF. The CDR3 coding sequence is TGTGCCAGCAGCGGACAGGTCTCAGGGGCCAACGTCCTGACTTTC.

The J gene is TRBJ2-7, the V gene TRBV7-2; a possible D gene is TRBD1 (5 bases). The V gene lost 2 bases and the J gene lost 6 bases, with 14 bases spanning the gap. In germline, CDR1 is SGHTA, CDR2 FQGNSA. The CDR3 covers 14 residues. The CDR3, as DNA: TGTGCCAGCAGCTTACGTCCCCAGGGTGGCGAGCAGTACTTC. Translation: CASSLRPQGGEQYF.

This clone occurred a few times. The chain is built from TRBV11-2 and TRBJ1-4, with 9 positions matching TRBD1. The V and J ends lost 5 bases and 10 bases, in that order; junction bases with no gene match: 11. The V gene's germline CDR1 is SGHAT and CDR2 FQNNGV. The CDR3 has 15 amino acids. As DNA, the CDR3 is TGTGCCAGCAGCGCCGACAGGGGGACGTCTGGAAAACTGTTTTTT. Its translation is CASSADRGTSGKLFF.

Turning to this clone: The junction differs from germline at one of its ends, possibly a read error. This rearrangement joins TRBV5-1 to TRBJ2-2; tentative D call: TRBD2 (6 bases). Germline V lookup: CDR1 SGHRS, CDR2 YFSETQ. The length of the CDR3 is 14 residues. CDR3 coding DNA: TGTGCCAGCAGCCCTACTAGCATCACCGGGGAGCTGTTTTTT. Translating it yields CASSPTSITGELFF.

The rearrangement joins TRBV19 to TRBJ1-5, with 8 bases identical to TRBD1. The CDR3 is 15 residues long. Looked up from germline, CDR1 is LNHDA and CDR2 is SQIVND (reference sequence). The trim removed 4 bases at V and 7 bases at J, leaving 9 bases unmatched. The CDR3: CASSNRSGGRQPQHF. CDR3 DNA: TGTGCCAGTAGTAATAGGTCAGGGGGCCGGCAGCCCCAGCATTTT.

This chain links TRBV19 with TRBJ1-5, with D tentatively TRBD1 (5 bases). Germline CDR1 is LNHDA and CDR2 is SQIVND (reference sequence). The CDR3 spans 15 residues. Trimming cost V 5 bases and J 2 bases, with 13 bases left between them. CDR3 sequence: CASSPPAGRNQPQHF. The CDR3, as DNA: TGTGCCAGTAGTCCCCCGGCAGGGCGCAATCAGCCCCAGCATTTT.

The rearrangement links TRBV5-4 to TRBJ2-7; perhaps TRBD2 as D (5 bases). Per the germline V gene, CDR1 is SGHNT and CDR2 is YYREEE (reference sequence). This CDR3 spans 14 amino acids. Between the trimmed V and J ends, which lost 5 bases and 4 bases, there was a span of 16 bases. CDR3 region: CASRERQAAYEQYF. CDR3 nucleotide sequence: TGTGCCAGCAGGGAGCGGCAGGCCGCTTACGAGCAGTACTTC.

The rearrangement uses TRBV20-1 and TRBJ1-1, with 10 bases matching TRBD1. Per germline, CDR1 DFQATT and CDR2 SNEGSKA (reference sequence). The CDR3 spans 14 residues. Germline trimming cut 3 bases from V and 3 bases from J; bases unmatched to any gene: 4. The CDR3 is CSASKTGGYTEAFF. DNA of the CDR3: TGCAGTGCTAGTAAGACAGGGGGCTACACTGAAGCTTTCTTT.

This sequence joins TRBV6-5 and TRBJ2-3, with D uncertain. Trimming cost V 2 bases and J 2 bases, with 11 bases left between them. This CDR3 is built from 15 residues. Germline CDR1 and CDR2: MNHEY and SVGAGI. The CDR3 sequence is CASSYDRVHTDTQYF. CDR3 sequence (DNA): TGTGCCAGCAGTTACGATCGGGTTCACACAGATACGCAGTATTTT.

The chain uses TRBV9 and TRBJ2-3; TRBD2 matches at 8 bases. Per germline, CDR1 SGDLS and CDR2 YYNGEE. This CDR3 contains 17 residues. V lost 4 bases to trimming and J lost 3 bases; unmatched junction nucleotides: 13. Here the CDR3 reads CASSPSGAGEGTDTQYF. In DNA, the CDR3 is TGTGCCAGCAGCCCCAGCGGAGCGGGGGAGGGGACAGATACGCAGTATTTT. Full variable domain (outside the CDR3, taken from reference TRBV9 and TRBJ2-3): DSGVTQTPKHLITATGQRVTLRCSPRSGDLSVYWYQQSLDQGLQFLIQYYNGEERAKGNILERFSAQQFPDLHSELNLSSLELGDSALYFCASSPSGAGEGTDTQYFGPGTRLTVL.

The sample holds one count of this clone. The gene calls are TRBV2 and TRBJ2-5; 7 bases align to TRBD1. This CDR3 has 13 residues. V shed 5 bases, J shed 3 bases, and the junction held 3 bases outside the gene matches. Per germline, CDR1 SNHLY and CDR2 FYNNEI. The CDR3 reads CASSQDRKETQYF. The CDR3 nucleotides are TGTGCCAGCAGTCAGGACAGGAAAGAGACCCAGTACTTC. The full variable domain, completed using reference TRBV2 and TRBJ2-5, is EPEVTQTPSHQVTQMGQEVILRCVPISNHLYFYWYRQILGQKVEFLVSFYNNEISEKSEIFDDQFSVERPDGSNFTLKIRSTKLEDSAMYFCASSQDRKETQYFGPGTRLLVL.

The chain joins TRBV2 to TRBJ1-2; 7 bases match TRBD1. Germline CDR1 is SNHLY and CDR2 is FYNNEI. Trimming cost V 7 bases and J 7 bases; bases outside gene matches: 3. The CDR3 sequence is 11 residues long. In nucleotides, the CDR3 is TGTGCCAGCAAGGGGGCCGGTGGCTACACCTTC. It encodes CASKGAGGYTF.

This clone was found once. The V and J genes are TRBV4-2 and TRBJ1-2, with 8 bases aligning to TRBD1. This CDR3 has 14 residues. Germline V gives CDR1 LGHNA, CDR2 YNFKEQ. The V segment lost 5 bases and the J segment 4 bases; nucleotides outside the gene matches: 6. CDR3 bases: TGTGCCAGCAGCACAAGGACAGGGAGCTATGGCTACACCTTC. Its translation is CASSTRTGSYGYTF.

V and J are TRBV6-5 and TRBJ1-6, with D maybe TRBD1 (6 bases). V was cut by 5 bases and J by 12 bases, with 14 bases left in between. CDR1 is MNHEY and CDR2 is SVGAGI in the germline V gene. The CDR3 consists of 13 residues. CDR3 protein: CASSPQGQEPLHF. CDR3 sequence (DNA): TGTGCCAGCAGTCCTCAGGGGCAGGAACCCCTCCACTTT.

The chain couples TRBV15 to TRBJ1-4; D is unclear. CDR1 and CDR2 from the germline V gene are LNHNV and YYDKDF (reference sequence). V lost 0 bases and J 3 bases, leaving 17 bases between the germline ends. The CDR3 contains 18 residues. This chain's CDR3 is CATSREAPSSGANEKLFF. For the CDR3, the DNA is TGTGCCACCAGCAGAGAAGCCCCCAGTTCGGGAGCTAATGAAAAACTGTTTTTT.

V and J are TRBV28 and TRBJ2-1; D is ambiguous. V was trimmed by 3 bases and J by 8 bases, leaving 8 bases between them. Germline CDR1 is MDHEN and CDR2 is SYDVKM. The CDR3 has 12 residues. The CDR3 DNA is TGTGCCAGCAGTTTGTCAGGATATGAGCAGTTCTTC. Translating it yields CASSLSGYEQFF.